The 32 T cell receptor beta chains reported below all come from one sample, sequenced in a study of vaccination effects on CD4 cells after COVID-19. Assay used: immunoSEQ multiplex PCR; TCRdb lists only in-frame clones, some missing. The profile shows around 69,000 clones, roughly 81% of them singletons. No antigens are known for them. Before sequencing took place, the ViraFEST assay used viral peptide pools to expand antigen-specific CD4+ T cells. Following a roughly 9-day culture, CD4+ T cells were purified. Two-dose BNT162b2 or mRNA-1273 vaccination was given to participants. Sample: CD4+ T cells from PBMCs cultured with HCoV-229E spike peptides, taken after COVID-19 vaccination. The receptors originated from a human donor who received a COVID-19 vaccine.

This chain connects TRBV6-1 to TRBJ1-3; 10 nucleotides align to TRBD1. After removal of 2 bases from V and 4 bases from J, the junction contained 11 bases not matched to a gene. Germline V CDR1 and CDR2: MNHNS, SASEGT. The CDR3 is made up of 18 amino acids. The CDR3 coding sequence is TGTGCCAGCAGTGAAAGACATCCGGGACAGGGGTTGGGAAACACCATATATTTT. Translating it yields CASSERHPGQGLGNTIYF.

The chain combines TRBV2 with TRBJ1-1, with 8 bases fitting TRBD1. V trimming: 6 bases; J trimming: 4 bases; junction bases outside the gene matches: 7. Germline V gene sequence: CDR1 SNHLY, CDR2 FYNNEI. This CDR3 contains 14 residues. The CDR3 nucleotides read TGTGCCAGCAGGGAGGACAGGGTGATCACTGAAGCTTTCTTT. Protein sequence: CASREDRVITEAFF.

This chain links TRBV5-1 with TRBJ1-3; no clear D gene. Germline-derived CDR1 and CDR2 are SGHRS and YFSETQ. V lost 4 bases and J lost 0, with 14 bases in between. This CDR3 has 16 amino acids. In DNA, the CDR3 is TGCGCCAGCAGCCCGGGCGGTATTTTCTCTGGAAACACCATATATTTT. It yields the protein CASSPGGIFSGNTIYF.

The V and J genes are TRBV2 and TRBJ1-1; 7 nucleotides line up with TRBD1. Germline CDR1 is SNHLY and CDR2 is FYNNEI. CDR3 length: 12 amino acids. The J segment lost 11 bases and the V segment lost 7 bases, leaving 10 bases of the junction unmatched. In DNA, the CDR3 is TGTGCCAGCACCGGACAGGCGGAGCTGGCTTTCTTT. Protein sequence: CASTGQAELAFF.

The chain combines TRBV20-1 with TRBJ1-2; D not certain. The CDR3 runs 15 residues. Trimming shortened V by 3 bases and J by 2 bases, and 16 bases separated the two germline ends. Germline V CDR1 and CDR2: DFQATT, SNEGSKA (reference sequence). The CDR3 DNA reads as TGCAGTGCTAGTCCTTTTTCCCAGGTGAACTATGGCTACACCTTC. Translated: CSASPFSQVNYGYTF.

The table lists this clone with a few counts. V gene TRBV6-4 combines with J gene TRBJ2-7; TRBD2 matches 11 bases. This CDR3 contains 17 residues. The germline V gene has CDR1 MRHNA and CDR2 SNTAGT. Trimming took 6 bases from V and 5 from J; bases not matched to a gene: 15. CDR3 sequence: CASRILAGGIPEDEQYV. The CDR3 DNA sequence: TGTGCCAGCAGGATCCTAGCGGGGGGAATCCCAGAGGACGAGCAGTACGTC.

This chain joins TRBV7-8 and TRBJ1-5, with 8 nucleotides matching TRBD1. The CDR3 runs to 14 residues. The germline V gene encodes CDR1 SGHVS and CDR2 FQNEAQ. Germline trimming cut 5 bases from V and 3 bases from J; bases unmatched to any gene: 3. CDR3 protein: CASSEGQVNQPQHF. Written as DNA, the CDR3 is TGTGCCAGCAGCGAGGGACAGGTCAATCAGCCCCAGCATTTT.

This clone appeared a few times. The CDR3 sequence: CASGLGGFTDTQYF. As DNA, the CDR3 is TGCGCCAGCGGGTTGGGTGGTTTCACAGATACGCAGTATTTT. The chain couples TRBV5-1 to TRBJ2-3, with D hard to call. The germline V gene has CDR1 SGHRS and CDR2 YFSETQ. The CDR3 has 14 residues. V was shortened by 7 bases and J by 2 bases, with 14 bases between the two germline ends.

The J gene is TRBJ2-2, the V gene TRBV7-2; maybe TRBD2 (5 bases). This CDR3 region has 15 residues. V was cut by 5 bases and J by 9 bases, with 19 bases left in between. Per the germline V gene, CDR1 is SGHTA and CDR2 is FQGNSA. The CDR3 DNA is TGTGCCAGCAGCCCCCCCCTAGCACACCGCCGGGAGCTGTTTTTT. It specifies CASSPPLAHRRELFF.

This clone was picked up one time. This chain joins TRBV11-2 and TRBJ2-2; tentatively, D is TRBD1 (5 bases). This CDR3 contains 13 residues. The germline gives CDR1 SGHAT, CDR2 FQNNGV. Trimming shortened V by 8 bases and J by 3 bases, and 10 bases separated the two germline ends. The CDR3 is CASAGQYTGELFF. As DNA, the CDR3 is TGTGCCAGCGCTGGACAATACACCGGGGAGCTGTTTTTT.

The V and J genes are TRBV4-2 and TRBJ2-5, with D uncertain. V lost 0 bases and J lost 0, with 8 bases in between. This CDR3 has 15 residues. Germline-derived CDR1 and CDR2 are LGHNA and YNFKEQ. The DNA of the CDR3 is TGTGCCAGCAGCCAAGAACACAGTAACCAAGAGACCCAGTACTTC. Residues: CASSQEHSNQETQYF.

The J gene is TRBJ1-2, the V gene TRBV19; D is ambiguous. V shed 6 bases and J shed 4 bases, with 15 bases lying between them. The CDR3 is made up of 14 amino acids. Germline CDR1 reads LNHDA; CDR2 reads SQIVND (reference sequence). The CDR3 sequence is CASSPAGPGYGYTF. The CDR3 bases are TGTGCCAGTAGCCCCGCCGGCCCAGGCTATGGCTACACCTTC.

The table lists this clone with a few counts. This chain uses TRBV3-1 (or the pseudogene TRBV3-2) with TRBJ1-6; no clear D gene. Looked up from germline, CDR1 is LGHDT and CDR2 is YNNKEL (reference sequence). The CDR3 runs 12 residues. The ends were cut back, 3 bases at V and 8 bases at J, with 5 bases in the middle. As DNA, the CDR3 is TGTGCCAGCAGCCAGCGGGATTCACCCCTCCACTTT. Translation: CASSQRDSPLHF.

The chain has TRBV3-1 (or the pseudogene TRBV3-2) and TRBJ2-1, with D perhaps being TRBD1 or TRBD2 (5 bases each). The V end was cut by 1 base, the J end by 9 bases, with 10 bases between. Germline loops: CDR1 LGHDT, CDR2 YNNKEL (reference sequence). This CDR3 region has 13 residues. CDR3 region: CASSQVGTGEQFF. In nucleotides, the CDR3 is TGTGCCAGCAGCCAAGTAGGGACCGGTGAGCAGTTCTTC.

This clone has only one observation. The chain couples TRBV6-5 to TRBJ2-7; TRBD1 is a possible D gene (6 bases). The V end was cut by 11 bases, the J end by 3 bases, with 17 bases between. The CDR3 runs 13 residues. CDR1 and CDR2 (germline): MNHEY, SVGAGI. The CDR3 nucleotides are TGTGCCTCCCGCCGGGACATCAACTACGAGCAGTACGTC. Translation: CASRRDINYEQYV.

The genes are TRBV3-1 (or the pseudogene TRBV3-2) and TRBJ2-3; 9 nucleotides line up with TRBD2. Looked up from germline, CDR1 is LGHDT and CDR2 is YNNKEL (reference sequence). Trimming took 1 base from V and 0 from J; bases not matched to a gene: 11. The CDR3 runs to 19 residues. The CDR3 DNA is TGTGCCAGCAGCCAAGGTGGAGCGGGGGGTCGAGCTAGCACAGATACGCAGTATTTT. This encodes CASSQGGAGGRASTDTQYF.

The CDR3 sequence is CASRGSGNTIYF. CDR3 bases: TGTGCGTCCAGGGGGTCTGGAAACACCATATATTTT. J is TRBJ1-3 and V is TRBV7-2; 7 bases map to TRBD1. The germline gives CDR1 SGHTA, CDR2 FQGNSA. The CDR3 has 12 residues.

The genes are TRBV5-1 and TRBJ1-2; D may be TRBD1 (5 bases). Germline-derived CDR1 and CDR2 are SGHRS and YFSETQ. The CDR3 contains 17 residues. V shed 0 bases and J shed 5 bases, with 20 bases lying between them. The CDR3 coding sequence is TGCGCCAGCAGCTTGGAGGGGACGGAACGGGCCCTTTATGGCTACACCTTC. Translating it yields CASSLEGTERALYGYTF. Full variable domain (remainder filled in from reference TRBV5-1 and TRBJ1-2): KAGVTQTPRYLIKTRGQQVTLSCSPISGHRSVSWYQQTPGQGLQFLFEYFSETQRNKGNFPGRFSGRQFSNSRSEMNVSTLELGDSALYLCASSLEGTERALYGYTFGSGTRLTVV.

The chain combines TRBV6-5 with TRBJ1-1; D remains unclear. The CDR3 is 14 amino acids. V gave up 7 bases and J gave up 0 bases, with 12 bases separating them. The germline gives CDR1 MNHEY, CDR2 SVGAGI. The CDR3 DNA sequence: TGTGCCAGCACCGCCGGGCTTGTGAACACTGAAGCTTTCTTT. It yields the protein CASTAGLVNTEAFF.

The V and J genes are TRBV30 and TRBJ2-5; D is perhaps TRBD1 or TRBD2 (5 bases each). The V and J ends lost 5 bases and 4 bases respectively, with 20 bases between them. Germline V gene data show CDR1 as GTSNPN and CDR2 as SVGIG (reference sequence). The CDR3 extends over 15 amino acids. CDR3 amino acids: CAWAETRGVGETQYF. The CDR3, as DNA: TGTGCCTGGGCAGAAACTCGGGGCGTTGGAGAGACCCAGTACTTC.

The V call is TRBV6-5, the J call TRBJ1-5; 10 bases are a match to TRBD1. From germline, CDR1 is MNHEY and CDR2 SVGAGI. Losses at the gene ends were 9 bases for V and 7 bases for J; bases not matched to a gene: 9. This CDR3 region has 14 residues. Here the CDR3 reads CASTWTGGNQPQHF. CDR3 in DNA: TGTGCCAGTACTTGGACAGGGGGAAACCAGCCCCAGCATTTT.

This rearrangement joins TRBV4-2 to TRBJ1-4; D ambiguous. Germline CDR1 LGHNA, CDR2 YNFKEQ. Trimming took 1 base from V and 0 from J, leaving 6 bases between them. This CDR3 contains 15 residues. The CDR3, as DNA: TGTGCCAGCAGCCAAGGGCAGGCAACTAATGAAAAACTGTTTTTT. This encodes CASSQGQATNEKLFF.

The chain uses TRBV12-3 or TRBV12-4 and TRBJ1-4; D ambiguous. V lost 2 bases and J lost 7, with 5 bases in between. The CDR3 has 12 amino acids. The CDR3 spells CASSLWGEKLFF. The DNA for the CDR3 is TGTGCCAGCAGTTTATGGGGTGAAAAACTGTTTTTT.

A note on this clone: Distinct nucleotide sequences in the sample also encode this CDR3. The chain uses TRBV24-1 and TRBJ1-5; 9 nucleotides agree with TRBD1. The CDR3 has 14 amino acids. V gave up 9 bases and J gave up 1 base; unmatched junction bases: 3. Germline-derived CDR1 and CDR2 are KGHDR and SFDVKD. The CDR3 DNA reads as TGTGCCACCTCCGGACAGGGGAGCAATCAGCCCCAGCATTTT. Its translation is CATSGQGSNQPQHF.

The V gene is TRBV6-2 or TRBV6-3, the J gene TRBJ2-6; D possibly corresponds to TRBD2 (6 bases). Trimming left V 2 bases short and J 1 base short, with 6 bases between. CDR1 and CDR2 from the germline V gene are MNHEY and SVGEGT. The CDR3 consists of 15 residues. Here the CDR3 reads CASSYAGSGANVLTF. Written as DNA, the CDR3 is TGTGCCAGCAGTTACGCGGGGTCTGGGGCCAACGTCCTGACTTTC.

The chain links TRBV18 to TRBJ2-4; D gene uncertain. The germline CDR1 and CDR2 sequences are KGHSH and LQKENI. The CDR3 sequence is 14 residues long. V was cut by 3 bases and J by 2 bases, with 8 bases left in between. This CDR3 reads CASSPNNPKNIQYF. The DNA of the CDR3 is TGTGCCAGCTCACCGAACAATCCCAAAAACATTCAGTACTTC.

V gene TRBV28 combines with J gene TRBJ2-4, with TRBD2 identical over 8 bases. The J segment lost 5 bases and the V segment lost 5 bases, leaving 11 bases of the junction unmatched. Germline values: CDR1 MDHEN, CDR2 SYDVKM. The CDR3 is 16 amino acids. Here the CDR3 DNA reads TGTGCCAGCAGTCCGGGAGGGTCTTTCGGCCAAAACATTCAGTACTTC. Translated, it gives CASSPGGSFGQNIQYF.

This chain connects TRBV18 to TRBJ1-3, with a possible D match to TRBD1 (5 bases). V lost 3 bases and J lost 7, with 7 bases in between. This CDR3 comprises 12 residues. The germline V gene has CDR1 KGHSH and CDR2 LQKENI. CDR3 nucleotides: TGTGCCAGCTCACCGGGGGAGAACACCATATATTTT. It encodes CASSPGENTIYF.

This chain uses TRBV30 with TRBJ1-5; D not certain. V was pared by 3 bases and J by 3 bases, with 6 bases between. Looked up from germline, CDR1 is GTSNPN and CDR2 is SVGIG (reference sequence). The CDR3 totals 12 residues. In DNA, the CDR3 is TGTGCCTGGAGAAACCACAATCAGCCCCAGCATTTT. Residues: CAWRNHNQPQHF. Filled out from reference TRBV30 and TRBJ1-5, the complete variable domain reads SQTIHQWPATLVQPVGSPLSLECTVEGTSNPNLYWYRQAAGRGLQLLFYSVGIGQISSEVPQNLSASRPQDRQFILSSKKLLLSDSGFYLCAWRNHNQPQHFGDGTRLSIL.

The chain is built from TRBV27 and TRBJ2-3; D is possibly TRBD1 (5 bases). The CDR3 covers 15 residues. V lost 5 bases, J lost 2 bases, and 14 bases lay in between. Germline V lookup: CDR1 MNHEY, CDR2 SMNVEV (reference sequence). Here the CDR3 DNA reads TGTGCCAGCAGTCCGCAGGGCATTGCCACAGATACGCAGTATTTT. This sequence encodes CASSPQGIATDTQYF.

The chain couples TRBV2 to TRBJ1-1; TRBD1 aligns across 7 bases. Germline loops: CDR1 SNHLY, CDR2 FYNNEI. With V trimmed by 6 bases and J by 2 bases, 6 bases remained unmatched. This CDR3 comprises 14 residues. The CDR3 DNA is TGTGCCAGCAGCCTCAGGGGGGCAAACACTGAAGCTTTCTTT. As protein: CASSLRGANTEAFF.

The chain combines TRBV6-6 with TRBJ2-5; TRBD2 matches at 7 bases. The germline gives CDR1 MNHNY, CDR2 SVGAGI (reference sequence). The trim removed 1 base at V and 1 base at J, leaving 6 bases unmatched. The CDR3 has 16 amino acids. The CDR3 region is CASSYLGGGSQETQYF. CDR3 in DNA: TGTGCCAGCAGTTACTTGGGCGGGGGAAGCCAAGAGACCCAGTACTTC.